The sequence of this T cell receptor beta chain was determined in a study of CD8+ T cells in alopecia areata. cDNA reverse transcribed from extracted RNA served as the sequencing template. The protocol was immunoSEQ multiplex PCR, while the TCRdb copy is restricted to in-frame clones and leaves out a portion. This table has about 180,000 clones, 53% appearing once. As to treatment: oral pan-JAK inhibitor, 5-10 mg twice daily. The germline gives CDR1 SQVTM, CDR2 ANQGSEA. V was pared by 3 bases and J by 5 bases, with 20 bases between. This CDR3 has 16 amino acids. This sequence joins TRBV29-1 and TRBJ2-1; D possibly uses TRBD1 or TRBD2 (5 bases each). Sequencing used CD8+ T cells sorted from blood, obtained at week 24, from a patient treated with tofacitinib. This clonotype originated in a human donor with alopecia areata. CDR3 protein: CSVDGWDAVLNNEQFF. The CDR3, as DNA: TGCAGCGTTGATGGCTGGGACGCGGTCCTAAACAATGAGCAGTTCTTC.